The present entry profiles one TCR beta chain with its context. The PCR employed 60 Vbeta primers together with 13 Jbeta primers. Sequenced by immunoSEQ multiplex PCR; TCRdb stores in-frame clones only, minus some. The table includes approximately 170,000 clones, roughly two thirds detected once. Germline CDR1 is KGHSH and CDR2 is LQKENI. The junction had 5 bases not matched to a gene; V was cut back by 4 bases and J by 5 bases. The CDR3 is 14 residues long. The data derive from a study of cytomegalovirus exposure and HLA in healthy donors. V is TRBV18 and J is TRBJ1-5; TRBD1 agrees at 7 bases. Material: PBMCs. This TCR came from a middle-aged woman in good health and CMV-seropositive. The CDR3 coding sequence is TGTGCCAGCTCACTGGGAACAGGGGATCAGCCCCAGCATTTT. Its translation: CASSLGTGDQPQHF.